The rows below give T cell receptor beta chains drawn from one sample of a study of T-cell memory formation after mild COVID-19. TCRdb recomputed calls from the 5' RACE reads with MiXCR, one row per CDR3 protein. The repertoire holds under 250,000 distinct CDR3 sequences, with 8% to 9.5% as singletons. Specimen: PBMCs or a T cell subset sorted from them (not recorded which). The receptors come from a man between 18 and 29 years old who had mild COVID-19 (a few samples of this study predate the infection). Cell type and time point are not known. CDR3s include the opening cysteine and the closing phenylalanine or tryptophan. The D gene is left open where the match is weak. A row's size may be missing; if present it is once, few, many or a size class.

J gene: TRBJ2-1
D gene: TRBD2
CDR3 length: 15
V gene: TRBV6-4
clone size: -
CDR3 DNA: TGTGCCAGCAGTGACGGGCTAGCGGGGGGGAATGAGCAGTTCTTC
CDR3 protein: CASSDGLAGGNEQFF

J gene: TRBJ1-4
D gene: TRBD1
CDR3 length: 15
V gene: TRBV4-1
clone size: -
CDR3 DNA: TGCGCCAGCAGCCAAGATCGACAGGGTAATGAAAAACTGTTTTTT
CDR3 protein: CASSQDRQGNEKLFF

J gene: TRBJ2-3
D gene: -
CDR3 length: 12
V gene: TRBV10-3
clone size: few
CDR3 DNA: TGTGCCACTGGACCTAGCACAGATACGCAGTATTTT
CDR3 protein: CATGPSTDTQYF

J gene: TRBJ1-1
D gene: -
CDR3 length: 13
V gene: TRBV27
clone size: -
CDR3 DNA: TGTGCCAGCAGCTTATTCGCGGGCCCTGAAGCTTTCTTT
CDR3 protein: CASSLFAGPEAFF

J gene: TRBJ2-5
D gene: -
CDR3 length: 15
V gene: TRBV5-1
clone size: few
CDR3 DNA: TGCGCCAGCAGCTTGCCCGGGACTGGCCAAGAGACCCAGTACTTC
CDR3 protein: CASSLPGTGQETQYF

J gene: TRBJ2-3
D gene: -
CDR3 length: 15
V gene: TRBV6-2/TRBV6-3
clone size: -
CDR3 DNA: TGTGCCAGCAGTTACAGGAGCGGGCGCACAGATACGCAGTATTTT
CDR3 protein: CASSYRSGRTDTQYF

J gene: TRBJ2-3
D gene: -
CDR3 length: 14
V gene: TRBV5-1
clone size: -
CDR3 DNA: TGCGCCAGCAGCACGGGACACGCGGTAGATACGCAGTATTTT
CDR3 protein: CASSTGHAVDTQYF

J gene: TRBJ1-4
D gene: -
CDR3 length: 15
V gene: TRBV18
clone size: -
CDR3 DNA: TGTGCCAGCTCACCACCGGGGGTCCTGGGTGAAAAACTGTTTTTT
CDR3 protein: CASSPPGVLGEKLFF

J gene: TRBJ1-2
D gene: -
CDR3 length: 15
V gene: TRBV20-1
clone size: few
CDR3 DNA: TGCAGTGCTAGAGTACCAGCCCGTGGCCCAAATGGCTACACCTTC
CDR3 protein: CSARVPARGPNGYTF

J gene: TRBJ2-7
D gene: -
CDR3 length: 15
V gene: TRBV12-3/TRBV12-4
clone size: many
CDR3 DNA: TGTGCCAGCAGCTTCCGGGGGGCCTCTACCTACGAGCAGTACTTC
CDR3 protein: CASSFRGASTYEQYF

J gene: TRBJ2-5
D gene: -
CDR3 length: 15
V gene: TRBV14
clone size: -
CDR3 DNA: TGTGCCAGCAGCCCCCACTCGGATTCCCAAGAGACCCAGTACTTC
CDR3 protein: CASSPHSDSQETQYF

J gene: TRBJ1-2
D gene: -
CDR3 length: 13
V gene: TRBV20-1
clone size: many
CDR3 DNA: TGCAGTGCTCTGATGGTTCAGGGCTATGGCTACACCTTC
CDR3 protein: CSALMVQGYGYTF

J gene: TRBJ1-4
D gene: -
CDR3 length: 15
V gene: TRBV20-1
clone size: few
CDR3 DNA: TGCAGTGCTAGAGGAGGGGCTAGGATTAATGAAAAACTGTTTTTT
CDR3 protein: CSARGGARINEKLFF

J gene: TRBJ2-3
D gene: -
CDR3 length: 13
V gene: TRBV27
clone size: -
CDR3 DNA: TGTGCCAGCAGTTTATCAGAGTTCGATACGCAGTATTTT
CDR3 protein: CASSLSEFDTQYF

J gene: TRBJ1-6
D gene: -
CDR3 length: 15
V gene: TRBV11-2
clone size: many
CDR3 DNA: TGTGCCAGCAGACGGCCGGGCCGAAACTTGTCACCCCTCCACTTT
CDR3 protein: CASRRPGRNLSPLHF

J gene: TRBJ2-7
D gene: -
CDR3 length: 15
V gene: TRBV6-5
clone size: -
CDR3 DNA: TGTGCCAGCAGTCCAAGCCCGGGGCCGGCTTTCGAGCAGTACTTC
CDR3 protein: CASSPSPGPAFEQYF

J gene: TRBJ1-5
D gene: -
CDR3 length: 15
V gene: TRBV5-4
clone size: -
CDR3 DNA: TGTGCCAGCAGCACCCAGGGCACGGGCAATCAGCCCCAGCATTTT
CDR3 protein: CASSTQGTGNQPQHF

J gene: TRBJ1-3
D gene: -
CDR3 length: 15
V gene: TRBV20-1
clone size: -
CDR3 DNA: TGCAGTGCGGAGTGGGCCGGGAGCTCTGGAAACACCATATATTTT
CDR3 protein: CSAEWAGSSGNTIYF

J gene: TRBJ2-6
D gene: TRBD2
CDR3 length: 19
V gene: TRBV12-3/TRBV12-4
clone size: few
CDR3 DNA: TGTGCCAGCAGTACCCGGGGGGGAGGGGGAGGTTCTGGGGCCAACGTCCTGACTTTC
CDR3 protein: CASSTRGGGGGSGANVLTF

J gene: TRBJ1-2
D gene: -
CDR3 length: 15
V gene: TRBV7-9
clone size: few
CDR3 DNA: TGTGCCAGCAGCTTGGGGGTCCCCTCTAACTATGGCTACACCTTC
CDR3 protein: CASSLGVPSNYGYTF

J gene: TRBJ2-2
D gene: TRBD2
CDR3 length: 15
V gene: TRBV20-1
clone size: -
CDR3 DNA: TGCAGTGCTAGAGCGGGGGGGCCTAAGGCCGGGGAGCTGTTTTTT
CDR3 protein: CSARAGGPKAGELFF

J gene: TRBJ1-5
D gene: -
CDR3 length: 15
V gene: TRBV9
clone size: many
CDR3 DNA: TGTGCCAGCAGCGAAGAAGGGGAGAGCAATCAGCCCCAGCATTTT
CDR3 protein: CASSEEGESNQPQHF

J gene: TRBJ1-5
D gene: -
CDR3 length: 14
V gene: TRBV5-5
clone size: -
CDR3 DNA: TGTGCCAGCAGCAAAGGGACGAGCAATCAGCCCCAGCATTTT
CDR3 protein: CASSKGTSNQPQHF

J gene: TRBJ2-7
D gene: TRBD2
CDR3 length: 17
V gene: TRBV5-1
clone size: few
CDR3 DNA: TGCGCCAGCAGCAAACCGGGACTAGCGGGGAAAAACTACGAGCAGTACTTC
CDR3 protein: CASSKPGLAGKNYEQYF

J gene: TRBJ2-3
D gene: TRBD2
CDR3 length: 19
V gene: TRBV5-8
clone size: many
CDR3 DNA: TGTGCCAGCAGATGGACTAGCGGGGGACATCCCTTTAGCACAGATACGCAGTATTTT
CDR3 protein: CASRWTSGGHPFSTDTQYF

J gene: TRBJ1-1
D gene: TRBD1
CDR3 length: 13
V gene: TRBV20-1
clone size: -
CDR3 DNA: TGCAGTGCTAGTCAGGGGGTAAACACTGAAGCTTTCTTT
CDR3 protein: CSASQGVNTEAFF

J gene: TRBJ2-5
D gene: -
CDR3 length: 13
V gene: TRBV4-3
clone size: -
CDR3 DNA: TGCGCCAGCAGCCAATACGAGGGGGAGACCCAGTACTTC
CDR3 protein: CASSQYEGETQYF

J gene: TRBJ2-3
D gene: -
CDR3 length: 16
V gene: TRBV7-9
clone size: -
CDR3 DNA: TGTGCCAGCAGCTTAGCGCTATCGGGGGACACAGATACGCAGTATTTT
CDR3 protein: CASSLALSGDTDTQYF

J gene: TRBJ2-1
D gene: -
CDR3 length: 13
V gene: TRBV6-2/TRBV6-3
clone size: few
CDR3 DNA: TGTGCCAGCAGTTACTTAGGGGGGACGCAGCAGTTCTTC
CDR3 protein: CASSYLGGTQQFF

J gene: TRBJ1-1
D gene: -
CDR3 length: 13
V gene: TRBV28
clone size: -
CDR3 DNA: TGTGCCAGCAGGACCGGGGTGCGGGCTGAAGCTTTCTTT
CDR3 protein: CASRTGVRAEAFF

J gene: TRBJ2-3
D gene: -
CDR3 length: 12
V gene: TRBV4-2
clone size: -
CDR3 DNA: TGTGCCAGCAGCCAAGCTACAGATACGCAGTATTTT
CDR3 protein: CASSQATDTQYF

J gene: TRBJ1-2
D gene: -
CDR3 length: 12
V gene: TRBV29-1
clone size: -
CDR3 DNA: TGCAGCGTTGAGTTGGGGCCGGGTGGCTACACCTTC
CDR3 protein: CSVELGPGGYTF

J gene: TRBJ1-6
D gene: -
CDR3 length: 14
V gene: TRBV11-2
clone size: few
CDR3 DNA: TGTGCCAGCAGCTTCCCCAGGGGTAGATCACCCCTCCACTTT
CDR3 protein: CASSFPRGRSPLHF